This T cell receptor (beta chain) appears in the sequencing data of a study of blood T cell repertoires in COVID-19. The wider study: From the United States, Italy and Spain came samples of acute and convalescent COVID-19. PBMCs, B-cell-depleted T cells, or T cells provided the cDNA or gDNA that made up the material.

Produced via immunoSEQ multiplex PCR; TCRdb's table is partial and in-frame only. The table lists around 210,000 clones, over 75% of them singletons. This clone has only one observation. Patients at the Seattle site were enrolled during active infection and followed longitudinally. The sample consisted of peripheral blood. The receptor's source is a man in his forties or fifties with COVID-19, enrolled during active disease.

CDR3 sequence (DNA): TGTGCCAGCAGCGTAGGTCCGAACTATGGCTACACCTTC. This encodes CASSVGPNYGYTF. The chain couples TRBV9 to TRBJ1-2; D unclear. CDR3 length equals 13 residues. V was shortened by 0 bases and J by 2 bases, with 5 bases between the two germline ends. From germline, CDR1 is SGDLS and CDR2 YYNGEE.